Listed below are T cell receptor beta chains from one sample, sequenced in a study of blood T cell repertoires in COVID-19. Sequencing was performed with immunoSEQ multiplex PCR; in TCRdb, only in-frame clones are kept and a portion is missing. The sample records 350,000 to 400,000 clones, about 89% being singletons. The sample was PBMCs or T cells enriched from blood (not recorded which). All receptors come from a man in his forties in a cohort exposed to, infected with or recovered from COVID-19 (not recorded which). Each CDR3 is given with its conserved first and last residue. D genes are given only for firm matches. Some rows mark clone size as missing; the rest say once, few, many or name a class of expanded clone.

D gene	clone size	V gene	J gene	CDR3 DNA	CDR3 protein
TRBD1	NA	TRBV19	TRBJ2-6	TGTGCCAGTAGGAGGGACAGGGGGAATGCCGGGGCCAACGTCCTGACTTTC	CASRRDRGNAGANVLTF
TRBD2	NA	TRBV2	TRBJ2-7	TGTGCCAGCAGTGAAAGACTAGCAAACTTTCCGAGGTCCGAGCAGTACTTC	CASSERLANFPRSEQYF
NA	NA	TRBV5-4	TRBJ1-4	TGTGCCAGCAGCTTGGACCCGGGGAGGAATGAAAAACTGTTTTTT	CASSLDPGRNEKLFF
TRBD1	NA	TRBV5-4	TRBJ2-1	TGTGCCAGCAGCTTGGGACAGGGGGCGGGAGCACGCTACAATGAGCAGTTCTTC	CASSLGQGAGARYNEQFF
NA	NA	TRBV7-2	TRBJ2-1	TGTGCCAGCAGCCCTCCGGGACAACACAATGAGCAGTTCTTC	CASSPPGQHNEQFF
TRBD2	NA	TRBV9	TRBJ2-3	TGTGCCAGCAGCGTAGCCGGACTAGCGGGGGACACAGATACGCAGTATTTT	CASSVAGLAGDTDTQYF
NA	NA	TRBV10-1	TRBJ1-2	TGCGCCAGCAGTGACAGGCAGGCCTATGGCTACACCTTC	CASSDRQAYGYTF
NA	NA	TRBV9	TRBJ1-1	TGTGCCAGCAGCCGCCCTTCACAGGGGAACACTGAAGCTTTCTTT	CASSRPSQGNTEAFF
TRBD1	few	TRBV18	TRBJ1-4	TGTGCCAGCTCCCCCCGACAGGGGGCCGCAACTAATGAAAAACTGTTTTTT	CASSPRQGAATNEKLFF
NA	NA	TRBV5-4	TRBJ1-2	TGTGCCAGCAGCCCTGGCTCGGGGTTGGGCTATGGCTACACCTTC	CASSPGSGLGYGYTF
TRBD2	once	TRBV24-1	TRBJ2-3	TGTGCCACCAGTGATGGGACTAGCGGGAGGACAGATACGCAGTATTTT	CATSDGTSGRTDTQYF
TRBD2	NA	TRBV10-1	TRBJ2-2	TGCGCCAGCAGTGAGGGTCCAGCGGGAGGGCCGGGGACCGGGGAGCTGTTTTTT	CASSEGPAGGPGTGELFF